Below are 10 T cell receptor beta chains sequenced from a single sample in a study of T cell repertoires in cytomegalovirus infection (dated by TCRdb to between 2019 and 2020). This sample was sequenced with an Illumina HiSeq 1500. TCRdb reanalyzed the raw reads on its own, using fastp at Q25 for trimming and MiXCR for clone calling, and kept in-frame beta chains. Every CDR3 protein is listed once, alongside the most common genes and DNA of its rows. The sample data list about 450,000 distinct CDR3 sequences, and roughly 30% of these were observed just once. Jointly, the top ten make up approximately 13% of the sample. Specimen: PBMCs. These receptors came from a human donor in good health (CMV status not recorded). Some clones in this sample may be carry-over from other donors' samples.

The genes are TRBV7-2 and TRBJ2-7; D may be TRBD1 (6 bases). Germline V gives CDR1 SGHTA, CDR2 FQGNSA. The ends were cut back, 1 base at V and 6 bases at J, with 28 bases in the middle. CDR3 length: 19 residues. The CDR3 here is CASSLEVILNRASPSEQYF. The CDR3 DNA sequence: TGTGCCAGCAGCTTAGAGGTTATACTTAACAGGGCCAGCCCCTCCGAGCAGTACTTC.

This clonotype appeared a few times. The chain employs TRBV5-1 and TRBJ2-3, with D perhaps TRBD1 or TRBD2 (5 bases each). Per germline, CDR1 SGHRS and CDR2 YFSETQ. The CDR3 totals 14 residues. V dropped 4 bases and J dropped 4 bases, with 13 bases sitting between them. The CDR3 DNA is TGCGCCAGCAGCACCACAGGACTCCCAGATACGCAGTATTTT. It specifies CASSTTGLPDTQYF. Using reference TRBV5-1 and TRBJ2-3 for the parts outside the CDR3, the full variable domain is KAGVTQTPRYLIKTRGQQVTLSCSPISGHRSVSWYQQTPGQGLQFLFEYFSETQRNKGNFPGRFSGRQFSNSRSEMNVSTLELGDSALYLCASSTTGLPDTQYFGPGTRLTVL.

Points on this clonotype: This may be a read error, as it is one base from a much larger clone. CDR3 in amino acids: CSSSESSSNQPQHF. CDR3 nucleotides: TGTTCCAGCAGTGAATCCAGTAGCAATCAGCCCCAGCATTTT. V and J are TRBV6-5 and TRBJ1-5; D gene uncertain. This CDR3 comprises 14 residues. CDR1 and CDR2 from the germline V gene are MNHEY and SVGAGI.

This clonotype was observed a handful of times. The V call is TRBV11-2, the J call TRBJ2-1; 7 bases are a match to TRBD2. CDR3 length: 15 amino acids. The ends lost 2 bases at V and 8 bases at J; junction bases unmatched: 9. Germline lookup yields CDR1 SGHAT and CDR2 FQNNGV. CDR3: CASSLSGGGFDEQFF. The DNA for the CDR3 is TGTGCCAGCAGCTTATCTGGGGGGGGGTTCGATGAGCAGTTCTTC.

This clonotype was recorded many times. The V and J genes are TRBV6-1 and TRBJ1-1; D might be TRBD1 (6 bases). This CDR3 comprises 18 residues. V lost 5 bases and J lost 0, with 22 bases in between. Germline values: CDR1 MNHNS, CDR2 SASEGT. The CDR3 is CASSSSPWTAVMNTEAFF. Here the CDR3 DNA reads TGTGCCAGCAGTTCCTCACCTTGGACAGCGGTAATGAACACTGAAGCTTTCTTT.

The chain uses TRBV27 and TRBJ1-1; TRBD1 aligns across 10 bases. CDR3 length equals 15 residues. Germline trimming cut 5 bases from V and 10 bases from J; bases unmatched to any gene: 13. From germline, CDR1 is MNHEY and CDR2 SMNVEV (reference sequence). CDR3: CASSEGQGFVFRAFF. DNA of the CDR3: TGTGCCAGCAGTGAGGGACAGGGGTTCGTTTTTCGAGCTTTCTTT.

This clonotype was recorded at least ten times. J is TRBJ1-1 and V is TRBV7-2, with D perhaps TRBD1 (6 bases). The V gene lost 5 bases and the J gene lost 1 base, with 17 bases spanning the gap. In germline, CDR1 is SGHTA, CDR2 FQGNSA. The CDR3 sequence is 16 residues long. The CDR3 loop is CASSRGGAGRNTEAFF. CDR3 nucleotides: TGTGCCAGCAGCCGTGGGGGGGCTGGGAGGAACACTGAAGCTTTCTTT. Filled out from reference TRBV7-2 and TRBJ1-1, the complete variable domain reads GAGVSQSPSNKVTEKGKDVELRCDPISGHTALYWYRQSLGQGLEFLIYFQGNSAPDKSGLPSDRFSAERTGGSVSTLTIQRTQQEDSAVYLCASSRGGAGRNTEAFFGQGTRLTVV.

The V and J genes are TRBV20-1 and TRBJ1-2, with TRBD1 matching over 10 bases. The germline V gene encodes CDR1 DFQATT and CDR2 SNEGSKA (reference sequence). The CDR3 runs 15 residues. The V segment lost 5 bases and the J segment 5 bases; nucleotides outside the gene matches: 11. The CDR3 sequence is CSADEGTGASYGYTF. In DNA form, the CDR3 reads TGCAGTGCTGACGAAGGGACAGGGGCATCGTATGGCTACACCTTC.

At least ten counts were recorded for this clonotype. The rearrangement links TRBV7-2 to TRBJ2-1; 7 bases are a match to TRBD1. V shed 5 bases and J 0 bases; nucleotides not matched to a gene: 16. The CDR3 loop spans 19 amino acids. Germline CDR1 SGHTA, CDR2 FQGNSA. CDR3 sequence: CASSVRKKLGQSSYNEQFF. In DNA, the CDR3 is TGTGCCAGCAGCGTACGAAAGAAACTGGGACAGAGCTCCTACAATGAGCAGTTCTTC.

Remarks on this clonotype: An end of the junction does not agree with germline; a read error may underlie this. The V call is TRBV4-1, the J call TRBJ1-1, with a weak D call TRBD1 (5 bases). The CDR3 has 14 amino acids. The germline V gene encodes CDR1 MGHRA and CDR2 YSYEKL. The CDR3 bases are TGCGCCAGCAGCCAGGCCGACAGATACCCTGATGCTTTCTTT. Translating it yields CASSQADRYPDAFF.